These T cell receptor beta chains were read from a single sample in a study of blood T cell repertoires in COVID-19. Here immunoSEQ multiplex PCR was the method, and the copy in TCRdb shows in-frame clones only, minus some. The profile shows about 130,000 clones, roughly 90% of them singletons. The sample taken for sequencing was peripheral blood. These receptors came from a man in his 70s with active COVID-19. Both conserved end residues are part of each CDR3. A D gene is named only where the DNA matches it firmly. Size is omitted from some rows. Given values are once, few, many or a class for expanded clones.

j_call,clone_size,d_call,v_call,cdr3_nt,cdr3_aa
TRBJ2-4,-,TRBD1,TRBV11-2,TGTGCCAGCAGCCTAGGCGTCAGGGACAGGCAAAACATTCAGTACTTC,CASSLGVRDRQNIQYF
TRBJ1-5,few,TRBD1,TRBV5-4,TGTGCCAGCAGCCTCGACAGGGGCTTAGGCCCCCAGCATTTT,CASSLDRGLGPQHF
TRBJ1-2,-,-,TRBV27,TGTGCCAGCAGTTTACAGGGTTCGGGTGGCTACACCTTC,CASSLQGSGGYTF
TRBJ2-7,-,-,TRBV4-1,TGCGCCAGCAGCCAAGATGCCCTAGTTGGGTCTAGCGAGCAGTACTTC,CASSQDALVGSSEQYF
TRBJ1-4,-,-,TRBV6-2/TRBV6-3,TGTGCCAGCAGTTACTCCCCCCCGACTCAAGGAGAAGAAAAACTGTTTTTT,CASSYSPPTQGEEKLFF
TRBJ2-1,-,-,TRBV24-1,TGTGCCACCAGTGATTTTCACTCTCGGGATGAGCAGTTCTTC,CATSDFHSRDEQFF
TRBJ1-2,-,TRBD1,TRBV15,TGTGCCACCAGCAGAGGGGGGACAGGGGCGGCCTATGGCTACACCTTC,CATSRGGTGAAYGYTF
TRBJ1-5,-,TRBD1,TRBV18,TGTGCCAGCTCACCACAAGGACAGGTGCTTAACAATCAGCCCCAGCATTTT,CASSPQGQVLNNQPQHF
TRBJ2-1,-,-,TRBV6-5,TGTGCCAGCAGTTTACCTAGCGACAAAAACAATGAGCAGTTCTTC,CASSLPSDKNNEQFF
TRBJ2-2,-,TRBD2,TRBV3-1/TRBV3-2,TGTGCCAGCAGCCAAGCGCGGGAGGGCCTCACCGGGGAGCTGTTTTTT,CASSQAREGLTGELFF
TRBJ2-7,-,TRBD2,TRBV7-2,TGTGCCAGCAGCTTAGGTAGCGGGGGCAGGTTCGAGCAGTACTTC,CASSLGSGGRFEQYF
TRBJ2-3,-,TRBD2,TRBV24-1,TGTGCCACCAGTGACGGTGGGACTAGCGGGCCCACAGATACGCAGTATTTT,CATSDGGTSGPTDTQYF
TRBJ1-5,once,-,TRBV24-1,TGTGCCACCAGTGATCCAGGCACTGGGAATCAGCCCCAGCATTTT,CATSDPGTGNQPQHF
TRBJ2-7,-,TRBD1,TRBV28,TGTGCCAGCCGACAGGGGGCCTACGAGCAGTACTTC,CASRQGAYEQYF
TRBJ2-7,-,-,TRBV24-1,TGTGCCACCAGTGAACCTAGGAGCTACGAGCAGTACTTC,CATSEPRSYEQYF
TRBJ1-4,-,-,TRBV5-1,TGCGCCAGCAGCTTGGGTCAGTCAAATGAAAAACTGTTTTTT,CASSLGQSNEKLFF
TRBJ1-1,-,-,TRBV6-5,TGTGCCAGCAGTTACTCGAGAGGGACTGAAGCTTTCTTT,CASSYSRGTEAFF
TRBJ2-3,-,TRBD2,TRBV3-1/TRBV3-2,TGTGCCAGCAGCCAAGCCCTACTAGCGGCCCTTGGAGATACGCAGTATTTT,CASSQALLAALGDTQYF
TRBJ1-2,-,TRBD1,TRBV10-3,TGTGCCATCAGTGAGTCGCTGGACAGGACCTATGGCTACACCTTC,CAISESLDRTYGYTF
TRBJ1-1,-,TRBD1,TRBV7-9,TGTGCCAGCGGGACAGGGATTGAAGCTTTCTTT,CASGTGIEAFF
TRBJ2-7,-,-,TRBV7-2,TGTGCCAGCATTACTGCGGGAATCCCCTACGAGCAGTACTTC,CASITAGIPYEQYF
TRBJ2-5,-,-,TRBV5-1,TGCGCCAGCAGCTGGGGGGCGGGGGCCGAAAAGACCCAGTACTTC,CASSWGAGAEKTQYF
TRBJ2-2,-,TRBD1,TRBV6-6,TGTGCCAGCAGTTACTCGACTTCAGGGGGCCCCGGGGAGCTGTTTTTT,CASSYSTSGGPGELFF
TRBJ2-5,-,TRBD1,TRBV2,TGTGCCAGCGCCCTGACAGGGGGAGGAGAGACCCAGTACTTC,CASALTGGGETQYF
TRBJ2-7,-,TRBD2,TRBV4-3,TGCGCCAGCAGCCAAGATTTGACTAGCGGGACCGCCGGGCAGTACTTC,CASSQDLTSGTAGQYF
TRBJ2-3,-,-,TRBV6-4,TGTGCCAGCAGTGACACTTGGGGGGGGCGAAGGGAAAAAGATACGCAGTATTTT,CASSDTWGGRREKDTQYF
TRBJ2-7,-,-,TRBV7-2,TGTGCCAGCAACAAGGACATAACCTACGAGCAGTACTTC,CASNKDITYEQYF
TRBJ2-2,-,-,TRBV30,TGTGCCTGGAGTCCAGGGTCCCCCGGGGAGCTGTTTTTT,CAWSPGSPGELFF
TRBJ1-2,-,-,TRBV7-3,TGTGCCAGCAGCCCCCAGGGAAACTATGGCTACACCTTC,CASSPQGNYGYTF
TRBJ1-4,-,TRBD1,TRBV27,TGTGCCAGCAGTTCCGGACAGGGCACCGCAACTAATGAAAAACTGTTTTTT,CASSSGQGTATNEKLFF
TRBJ2-7,-,TRBD1,TRBV3-1/TRBV3-2,TGTGCCAGCAGCCAACCCAACAGGGGGAGCGAGCAGTACTTC,CASSQPNRGSEQYF
TRBJ1-2,-,TRBD1,TRBV7-6,TGTGCCAGCAGTTTACTCGGGACAGGGAGCCCTAACTATGGCTACACCTTC,CASSLLGTGSPNYGYTF
TRBJ2-3,-,-,TRBV27,TGTGCCAGCTCGGGGTGGCAAGATACGCAGTATTTT,CASSGWQDTQYF
TRBJ2-7,-,TRBD1,TRBV4-1,TGCGCCAGCAGCCAAGAATTCCGGGACAGGACCTACGAGCAGTACTTC,CASSQEFRDRTYEQYF
TRBJ1-1,-,-,TRBV24-1,TGTGCCACCAGTGGAGGAGTTATGAACACTGAAGCTTTCTTT,CATSGGVMNTEAFF
TRBJ2-1,-,TRBD1,TRBV19,TGTGCCAGTAGTAGGACAGGGGGCTTCCCCTACAATGAGCAGTTCTTC,CASSRTGGFPYNEQFF
TRBJ2-1,-,-,TRBV11-3,TGTGCCAGCAGCTTAGTCCCCGGGACTCACAATGAGCAGTTCTTC,CASSLVPGTHNEQFF
TRBJ2-3,-,-,TRBV5-4,TGTGCCAGCAGCTTGTCGCAGGTTGCAGATACGCAGTATTTT,CASSLSQVADTQYF
TRBJ2-3,few,-,TRBV24-1,TGTGCCACCAGTACCCCCGTACAGGCAGATACGCAGTATTTT,CATSTPVQADTQYF
TRBJ2-7,-,-,TRBV28,TGTGCCAGCAGTTTGACCGGGAGCTCCTACGAGCAGTACTTC,CASSLTGSSYEQYF
TRBJ2-7,-,TRBD2,TRBV5-6,TGTGCCAGCAGCTCGACCCTGACTAGCGGGAGGTCCTCCTACGAGCAGTACTTC,CASSSTLTSGRSSYEQYF
TRBJ2-3,-,-,TRBV25-1,TGTGCCAGCAGTGAATCAGGGGAAGGTACGCAGTATTTT,CASSESGEGTQYF
TRBJ1-1,-,-,TRBV6-2/TRBV6-3,TGTGCCAGCAGCCTTCTGGGGGACTCCCGGCGCACTGAAGCTTTCTTT,CASSLLGDSRRTEAFF
TRBJ2-7,-,TRBD2,TRBV3-1/TRBV3-2,TGTGCCAGCAGCCAAGCCAAGCGGGAGGGCCCCGAGTCCTACGAGCAGTACTTC,CASSQAKREGPESYEQYF
TRBJ1-1,-,-,TRBV6-4,TGTGCCAGCAGTGTTGAGGAGAACACTGAAGCTTTCTTT,CASSVEENTEAFF
TRBJ2-5,-,-,TRBV29-1,TGCAGCGTTGGCGGAGGATCCCGAGGCCAAGAGACCCAGTACTTC,CSVGGGSRGQETQYF